A selection of T cell receptor beta chains follows, all from one sample in a study of beta chain features in type 1 diabetes. The protocol was immunoSEQ multiplex PCR, while the TCRdb copy is restricted to in-frame clones and leaves out a portion. The data hold approximately 120,000 clones, with approximately 15% observed a single time. The sample comprised central memory CD4+ T cells from blood. The origin of the receptors is a man between 18 and 29 years old with type 1 diabetes. CDR3s include the opening cysteine and the closing phenylalanine or tryptophan. A D gene is named only where the DNA matches it firmly. Only part of the rows carry a size: once, few, many, or a class if the clone is expanded.

>TRBJ1-1|TRBV5-6|NA|NA
CASSFVSMNTEAFF
TGTGCCAGCAGCTTTGTGAGTATGAACACTGAAGCTTTCTTT
>TRBJ2-1|TRBV7-3|NA|few
CASSLSLTLEDEQFF
TGTGCCAGCAGCTTAAGCCTTACCCTCGAAGATGAGCAGTTCTTC
>TRBJ1-3|TRBV9|NA|few
CASSPGWAGNTIYF
TGTGCCAGCAGCCCCGGCTGGGCTGGAAACACCATATATTTT
>TRBJ2-3|TRBV7-2|NA|few
CASSLVGGDTQYF
TGTGCCAGCAGCTTAGTGGGCGGAGATACGCAGTATTTT
>TRBJ2-7|TRBV4-1|TRBD2|few
CASSQVRGTSGRGEQYF
TGCGCCAGCAGCCAAGTAAGGGGGACTAGCGGGAGAGGGGAGCAGTACTTC
>TRBJ2-3|TRBV30|NA|few
CAWSRSETDTQYF
TGTGCCTGGAGTCGAAGCGAAACAGATACGCAGTATTTT
>TRBJ2-3|TRBV2|NA|NA
CASGPESTDTQYF
TGTGCCAGCGGACCCGAAAGCACAGATACGCAGTATTTT
>TRBJ2-1|TRBV29-1|NA|NA
CSVGDNHNEQFF
TGCAGCGTTGGTGACAACCACAATGAGCAGTTCTTC
>TRBJ2-7|TRBV5-6|NA|few
CASSQPPGEQYF
TGTGCCAGCAGCCAACCCCCCGGCGAGCAGTACTTC
>TRBJ2-7|TRBV4-2|TRBD2|few
CASSQARGMGSYEQYF
TGTGCCAGCAGCCAAGCGCGGGGGATGGGCTCCTACGAGCAGTACTTC
>TRBJ2-4|TRBV11-2|NA|NA
CASSPLGEKNIQYF
TGTGCCAGCAGCCCTCTAGGGGAGAAAAACATTCAGTACTTC
>TRBJ2-5|TRBV6-5|TRBD2|NA
CASSYSSLAGTRTQYF
TGTGCCAGCAGTTACTCTTCTTTAGCGGGAACTCGGACCCAGTACTTC
>TRBJ2-3|TRBV15|NA|NA
CAKKTDTQYF
TGTGCCAAAAAAACAGATACGCAGTATTTT
>TRBJ2-1|TRBV30|TRBD2|few
CAWSKSGGAKFHEQFF
TGTGCCTGGAGTAAAAGCGGGGGGGCTAAATTCCATGAGCAGTTCTTC
>TRBJ2-1|TRBV2|TRBD2|once
CASSEGLAGVNEQFF
TGTGCCAGCAGTGAAGGTCTAGCGGGAGTAAACGAGCAGTTCTTC
>TRBJ1-4|TRBV9|NA|NA
CASSVAGINEKLFF
TGTGCCAGCAGCGTAGCCGGGATCAATGAAAAACTGTTTTTT
>TRBJ2-1|TRBV25-1|NA|NA
CASASDNEQFF
TGTGCCAGCGCTAGCGACAATGAGCAGTTCTTC
>TRBJ2-1|TRBV21-1|NA|NA
CASSKHLAGGIYNEQFF
TGTGCCAGCAGCAAACACTTAGCGGGAGGGATCTACAATGAGCAGTTCTTC
>TRBJ2-1|TRBV30|TRBD2|few
CAWSVLRGIKNEQFF
TGTGCCTGGAGTGTCCTGCGGGGGATAAAAAATGAGCAGTTCTTC
>TRBJ1-6|TRBV11-2|NA|NA
CASSLGTAGDPLHF
TGTGCCAGCAGCTTAGGGACGGCCGGCGATCCCCTCCACTTT
>TRBJ1-4|TRBV27|TRBD1|NA
CASSPIDRGLPEKLFF
TGTGCCAGCAGTCCCATCGACAGGGGGCTTCCTGAAAAACTGTTTTTT